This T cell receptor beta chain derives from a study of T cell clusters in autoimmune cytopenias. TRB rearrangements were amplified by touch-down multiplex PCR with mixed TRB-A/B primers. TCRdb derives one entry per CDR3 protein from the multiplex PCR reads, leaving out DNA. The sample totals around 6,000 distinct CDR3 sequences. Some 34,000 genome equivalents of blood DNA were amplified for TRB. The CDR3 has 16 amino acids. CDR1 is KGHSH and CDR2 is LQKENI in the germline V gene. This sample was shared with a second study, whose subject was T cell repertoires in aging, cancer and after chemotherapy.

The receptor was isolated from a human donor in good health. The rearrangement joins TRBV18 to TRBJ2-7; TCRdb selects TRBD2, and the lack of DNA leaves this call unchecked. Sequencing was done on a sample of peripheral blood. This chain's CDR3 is CASSPQPGLATSEQYF.